This entry concerns a single TCR beta chain. Its specificity is not known. The record originates from a study of PD-1 blockade in classical Hodgkin lymphoma. Whole-study context: Nivolumab dosed at 3 mg/kg went to patients intravenously every 2 weeks. Points from the study as a whole: Exclusion was applied to patients who started nivolumab under 1 year after ASCT.

This CDR3 comprises 16 residues. Per germline, CDR1 SGHAT and CDR2 FQNNGV. V was pared by 6 bases and J by 8 bases, with 25 bases between. Each of the patients experienced relapse following autologous stem cell transplantation, and their brentuximab vedotin exposure differed. Magnetic negative selection of thawed PBMCs yielded the CD8+ T cells. Patients had relapsed/refractory classical Hodgkin lymphoma with complete response, partial response or progressive disease as best response. Assay used: immunoSEQ multiplex PCR; TCRdb lists only in-frame clones, some missing. This sample has 8,000 or so clones, with just over 85% found just once.

The chain carries TRBV11-2 and TRBJ1-2; tentatively, D is TRBD1 (6 bases). The specimen comprised CD8+ T cells from blood, sampled at baseline. This clonotype originated in a human donor with classical Hodgkin lymphoma. The CDR3 DNA follows: TGTGCCAGCAGATCGAGCCGGAAGGACAGACTTCGCGGCTACACCTTC. Translated: CASRSSRKDRLRGYTF.